This T cell receptor (beta chain) was profiled in a study of blood T cell repertoires in COVID-19. Background on the study: Whether acute or convalescent, the COVID-19 samples came from the United States, Italy and Spain. The cDNA or gDNA used as material had been derived from T cells, B-cell-depleted T cells, or PBMCs.

This clone showed up just a few times. In the authors' workflow: Amplification of reference gene primers was used by the study to estimate nucleated cell counts. Clones were sequenced by immunoSEQ multiplex PCR, and TCRdb holds only the in-frame ones, with some missing. V and J calls plus clone size are reproduced from that table; the DNA served to infer D and trimming. The sample includes about 170,000 clones, approximately 82% seen only once; the top ten take about 10%. Trimming cost V 5 bases and J 1 base; bases outside gene matches: 6. Germline CDR1 SEHNR, CDR2 FQNEAQ (reference sequence). The CDR3 sequence is 15 residues long.

The TCR originated in a woman older than 75 with active or convalescent COVID-19. The rearrangement links TRBV7-9 to TRBJ1-1; TRBD1 agrees at 8 bases. Sequenced sample: peripheral blood. The CDR3 DNA sequence: TGTGCCAGCAGCACCGACAGGGGTGAGAACACTGAAGCTTTCTTT. Protein sequence: CASSTDRGENTEAFF.